The rows below give T cell receptor beta chains drawn from one sample of a study of control samples from healthy donors and cancer patients. The table came from immunoSEQ multiplex PCR; TCRdb's copy has only in-frame clones and leaves some out. The table records under 150,000 clones, roughly 95% of them present only once. The sample taken for sequencing was blood. Source of these receptors: a man under 40 in good health. Each CDR3 is given with its conserved first and last residue. D genes are given only for firm matches.

TRBV27,TRBJ2-1,-,TGTGCCAGCATGGGGCCGGGGGAAAGGGGGAATGAGCAGTTCTTC,CASMGPGERGNEQFF
TRBV9,TRBJ2-3,-,TGTGCCAGCAGCGGACTAGGGTTAACAGATACGCAGTATTTT,CASSGLGLTDTQYF
TRBV6-5,TRBJ2-1,-,TGTGCCAGCAGCTCCGGGCCGTACAATGAGCAGTTCTTC,CASSSGPYNEQFF
TRBV29-1,TRBJ1-1,-,TGCAGCGTTTCCTGGACAGCCCAGAACACTGAAGCTTTCTTT,CSVSWTAQNTEAFF
TRBV5-1,TRBJ1-2,-,TGCGCCAGCAGCGAGGCTAACTATGGCTACACCTTC,CASSEANYGYTF
TRBV4-2,TRBJ2-7,-,TGTGCCAGCAGCCAAGTTGGGGGGTACGCCTACGAGCAGTACTTC,CASSQVGGYAYEQYF
TRBV5-6,TRBJ1-2,TRBD1,TGTGCCAGCAGCCGGGCCGGGGACAGGGTAATTTATGGCTACACCTTC,CASSRAGDRVIYGYTF
TRBV6-5,TRBJ2-5,-,TGTGCCAGCAGTTACTCGAATTTGGGCATCCAAGAGACCCAGTACTTC,CASSYSNLGIQETQYF
TRBV4-3,TRBJ1-2,TRBD1,TGCGCCAGCAGCCAAGAACAGGGGGGTAACTATGGCTACACCTTC,CASSQEQGGNYGYTF
TRBV5-1,TRBJ2-6,-,TGCGCCAGCAGCAGCGGGACAGCTGGGGCCAACGTCCTGACTTTC,CASSSGTAGANVLTF
TRBV28,TRBJ1-1,-,TGTGCCAGCAGATTTGACAACACTGAAGCTTTCTTT,CASRFDNTEAFF